What follows are 23 T cell receptor beta chains derived from one specimen sequenced in a study of blood T cell repertoires in COVID-19. Sequencing was performed with immunoSEQ multiplex PCR; in TCRdb, only in-frame clones are kept and a portion is missing. The sample holds roughly 280,000 clones, about nine tenths seen once. The sample comprised peripheral blood. The source is a man aged 45-65 years with acute or convalescent COVID-19.

This clone was seen a single time. The chain recombines TRBV7-8 with TRBJ2-7, with 10 bases identical to TRBD2. Germline V gene data show CDR1 as SGHVS and CDR2 as FQNEAQ. CDR3 size: 16 residues. Trimming removed 1 base from V and 0 bases from J; junction bases left unmatched: 3. The CDR3 is CASSLGSGGFSYEQYF. As DNA, the CDR3 is TGTGCCAGCAGCTTAGGTAGCGGGGGGTTCTCCTACGAGCAGTACTTC.

CDR3 residues: CASSLRGSGTYEQYF. In DNA form, the CDR3 reads TGTGCCAGCAGCTTAAGGGGGTCCGGGACCTACGAGCAGTACTTC. The rearrangement joins TRBV7-8 to TRBJ2-7; a possible D gene is TRBD1 (6 bases). This CDR3 has 15 residues. The V gene lost 2 bases and the J gene lost 2 bases, with 13 bases spanning the gap. Germline V gene lookup returns CDR1 SGHVS and CDR2 FQNEAQ.

As regards this clone: This specimen includes other DNA sequences encoding the same CDR3. The rearrangement links TRBV5-1 to TRBJ2-1; 10 bases agree with TRBD2. V was clipped by 4 bases and J by 0 bases; unmatched bases: 1. There are 15 residues in the CDR3. Germline CDR1 is SGHRS and CDR2 is YFSETQ. CDR3 nucleotides: TGCGCCAGCAGCCCTAGCGGGAGCTCCTACAATGAGCAGTTCTTC. Its translation: CASSPSGSSYNEQFF.

This chain connects TRBV4-1 to TRBJ1-2; D ambiguous. Germline V gene lookup returns CDR1 MGHRA and CDR2 YSYEKL. V was pared by 0 bases and J by 5 bases, with 10 bases between. The CDR3 runs 14 residues. The CDR3 nucleotides read TGCGCCAGCAGCCAAGAAGAGGGCTCGTATGGCTACACCTTC. Its protein is CASSQEEGSYGYTF.

This chain joins TRBV12-5 and TRBJ1-3, with 7 bases that match TRBD1. Germline-derived CDR1 and CDR2 are LGHNT and FRNRAP. J was trimmed by 4 bases and V by 6 bases; bases with no gene match: 3. The CDR3 extends over 13 amino acids. The CDR3 DNA reads TGTGCTAGTGGGAGGGGGCCCGGAAACACCATATATTTT. Its protein product is CASGRGPGNTIYF.

This rearrangement joins TRBV5-4 to TRBJ1-2; 11 positions match TRBD1. The CDR3 has 14 residues. CDR1 and CDR2 from the germline V gene are SGHNT and YYREEE (reference sequence). J gave up 4 bases and V 7 bases, and 6 bases lay outside the gene matches. The CDR3 protein is CASGRDRGTYGYTF. As DNA, the CDR3 is TGTGCCAGCGGCCGGGACAGGGGGACCTATGGCTACACCTTC.

This chain links TRBV5-4 with TRBJ1-6; D is undetermined. Germline CDR1 SGHNT, CDR2 YYREEE (reference sequence). The CDR3 runs to 14 residues. Trimming removed 0 bases at V and 6 bases at J, with 7 bases between. The CDR3 loop reads CASSLGPINSPLHF. The CDR3 region has the DNA TGTGCCAGCAGCTTGGGCCCTATTAATTCACCCCTCCACTTT.

V and J are TRBV5-8 and TRBJ2-6; D gene uncertain. Germline V gene lookup returns CDR1 SGHTS and CDR2 YDEGEE. This CDR3 has 13 amino acids. Trimming cost V 4 bases and J 5 bases, with 7 bases left between them. The CDR3 sequence is CASSDDRANVLTF. The CDR3 DNA sequence: TGTGCCAGCAGCGACGACAGGGCCAACGTCCTGACTTTC.

The genes are TRBV18 and TRBJ1-6, with 7 positions matching TRBD1. Looked up from germline, CDR1 is KGHSH and CDR2 is LQKENI. The CDR3 is 12 amino acids. The junction had 5 bases not matched to a gene; V was cut back by 4 bases and J by 14 bases. CDR3 sequence reads: CASSLDRTALHF. As DNA, the CDR3 is TGTGCCAGCTCACTGGACAGGACGGCCCTCCACTTT.

This sequence joins TRBV5-1 and TRBJ1-5, with a weak D call TRBD1 (5 bases). The CDR3 consists of 15 residues. Trimming pared 3 bases from V and 7 bases from J, leaving 17 bases between. Germline values: CDR1 SGHRS, CDR2 YFSETQ. In nucleotides, the CDR3 is TGCGCCAGCAGCTGGGGGGGTATAGCGGGGCAGCCCCAGCATTTT. This translates into CASSWGGIAGQPQHF.

The chain carries TRBV19 and TRBJ2-1; unclear D gene. Germline values: CDR1 LNHDA, CDR2 SQIVND (reference sequence). This CDR3 is built from 16 residues. V lost 8 bases to trimming and J lost 2 bases, with 19 bases between them. CDR3 DNA: TGTGCCAGTCTTAAGCTAGGCAGCGAGACCTACAATGAGCAGTTCTTC. Protein: CASLKLGSETYNEQFF. Variable domain in full (rest from reference TRBV19 and TRBJ2-1): DGGITQSPKYLFRKEGQNVTLSCEQNLNHDAMYWYRQDPGQGLRLIYYSQIVNDFQKGDIAEGYSVSREKKESFPLTVTSAQKNPTAFYLCASLKLGSETYNEQFFGPGTRLTVL.

The V gene is TRBV10-2, the J gene TRBJ1-6; 7 bases are a match to TRBD1. Germline V CDR1 and CDR2: WSHSY, SAAADI. The CDR3 extends over 15 amino acids. The ends lost 10 bases at V and 8 bases at J; junction bases unmatched: 14. For the CDR3, the DNA is TGCGCCACAAAGAAGGGAGGACAGGCCGATTCACCCCTCCACTTT. Amino acid sequence: CATKKGGQADSPLHF.

The rearrangement links TRBV7-9 to TRBJ1-2; 7 nucleotides agree with TRBD1. The V gene end was trimmed by 0 bases and the J gene end by 0 bases; junction bases not matched to a gene: 4. CDR1 is SEHNR and CDR2 is FQNEAQ in the germline V gene (reference sequence). The CDR3 totals 16 residues. The CDR3 here is CASSLAKGTANYGYTF. The CDR3 nucleotides read TGTGCCAGCAGCTTAGCCAAGGGGACAGCTAACTATGGCTACACCTTC.

This chain connects TRBV2 to TRBJ2-1; 10 positions match TRBD2. There are 17 residues in the CDR3. The ends lost 6 bases at V and 1 base at J; junction bases unmatched: 9. Germline V gives CDR1 SNHLY, CDR2 FYNNEI. The CDR3 DNA reads TGTGCCAGCAGCCCCTGGGGTAGCGGGGGGTCCTACAATGAGCAGTTCTTC. This codes for CASSPWGSGGSYNEQFF.

The chain links TRBV7-2 to TRBJ2-3; TRBD2 matches 10 bases. Looked up from germline, CDR1 is SGHTA and CDR2 is FQGNSA. CDR3 length: 17 amino acids. The trim removed 0 bases at V and 6 bases at J, leaving 9 bases unmatched. The CDR3 DNA follows: TGTGCCAGCAGCTTAGCGCTCCTAGCGGGGGTCCGGGATACGCAGTATTTT. This gives the protein CASSLALLAGVRDTQYF. The variable domain in full, with the rest retrieved from reference TRBV7-2 and TRBJ2-3, is GAGVSQSPSNKVTEKGKDVELRCDPISGHTALYWYRQSLGQGLEFLIYFQGNSAPDKSGLPSDRFSAERTGGSVSTLTIQRTQQEDSAVYLCASSLALLAGVRDTQYFGPGTRLTVL.

The CDR3 sequence: CASSLTGIVGGEKLFF. DNA for the CDR3: TGCGCCAGCAGCTTGACTGGGATAGTAGGGGGTGAAAAACTGTTTTTT. The rearrangement links TRBV5-1 to TRBJ1-4; perhaps TRBD1 as D (6 bases). The V and J ends lost 1 base and 7 bases respectively, with 17 bases between them. The germline gives CDR1 SGHRS, CDR2 YFSETQ. This CDR3 spans 16 amino acids. The full variable domain, with the rest looked up from reference TRBV5-1 and TRBJ1-4, is KAGVTQTPRYLIKTRGQQVTLSCSPISGHRSVSWYQQTPGQGLQFLFEYFSETQRNKGNFPGRFSGRQFSNSRSEMNVSTLELGDSALYLCASSLTGIVGGEKLFFGSGTQLSVL.

In the case of this clone: In the same sample, other DNA sequences code for this CDR3. The chain joins TRBV18 to TRBJ2-7; TRBD2 is a possible D gene (6 bases). The CDR3 has 12 amino acids. The V gene lost 5 bases and the J gene lost 2 bases, with 7 bases spanning the gap. The germline V gene has CDR1 KGHSH and CDR2 LQKENI. The CDR3 here is CASSSGAYEQYF. The CDR3 nucleotides read TGTGCCAGCTCATCGGGGGCCTACGAGCAGTACTTC.

This clone was seen a single time. This chain connects TRBV7-8 to TRBJ2-2; D perhaps matches TRBD1 (5 bases). This CDR3 region has 15 residues. V lost 7 bases and J 6 bases, leaving 18 bases between the germline ends. CDR1 and CDR2 from the germline V gene are SGHVS and FQNEAQ. The chain's CDR3 is CASNPRRWGPGELFF. The CDR3 DNA reads as TGTGCCAGCAACCCGAGGCGGTGGGGCCCCGGGGAGCTGTTTTTT.

The chain recombines TRBV3-1 (or the pseudogene TRBV3-2) with TRBJ2-2; 8 positions agree with TRBD1. The CDR3 runs 15 residues. V lost 4 bases to trimming and J lost 1 base; unmatched junction nucleotides: 2. Germline CDR1 reads LGHDT; CDR2 reads YNNKEL (reference sequence). The CDR3 coding sequence is TGTGCCAGCAGCCCCGGGACAGGGAACACCGGGGAGCTGTTTTTT. This encodes CASSPGTGNTGELFF.

The chain joins TRBV5-8 to TRBJ2-1; 8 bases map to TRBD1. The CDR3 runs to 15 residues. With 0 bases clipped from V and 8 bases from J, the junction kept 7 bases outside the gene matches. Germline values: CDR1 SGHTS, CDR2 YDEGEE. DNA of the CDR3: TGTGCCAGCAGCTTGGCGGACAGGGATGTGGATGAGCAGTTCTTC. Translation: CASSLADRDVDEQFF.

The chain is built from TRBV11-2 and TRBJ1-1, with D perhaps TRBD1 (5 bases). The CDR3 extends over 14 amino acids. Trimming cost V 4 bases and J 1 base, with 10 bases left between them. Per germline, CDR1 SGHAT and CDR2 FQNNGV. CDR3 amino acids: CASSSTVSNTEAFF. The DNA for the CDR3 is TGTGCCAGCAGCTCGACAGTTTCGAACACTGAAGCTTTCTTT.

The chain recombines TRBV7-9 with TRBJ1-1, with a possible D match to TRBD1 (6 bases). The V gene's germline CDR1 is SEHNR and CDR2 FQNEAQ (reference sequence). The length of the CDR3 is 15 residues. The V end was cut by 1 base, the J end by 5 bases, with 14 bases between. The CDR3 sequence: CASSLGDGGRTEAFF. CDR3 bases: TGTGCCAGCAGCTTAGGAGATGGGGGCCGGACTGAAGCTTTCTTT. The whole variable domain, remainder taken from reference TRBV7-9 and TRBJ1-1, is DTGVSQNPRHKITKRGQNVTFRCDPISEHNRLYWYRQTLGQGPEFLTYFQNEAQLEKSRLLSDRFSAERPKGSFSTLEIQRTEQGDSAMYLCASSLGDGGRTEAFFGQGTRLTVV.

The chain employs TRBV21-1 and TRBJ1-2; TRBD1, as called in the table, went unchecked against the DNA. TRBV21-1 is assigned pseudogene status. This CDR3 contains 14 residues. This CDR3 reads CASNSTGGNNGYTF. CDR3 DNA: TGTGCCAGCAACTCAACAGGGGGCAATAATGGCTACACCTTC.